These 3 T cell receptor beta chains came from one sample sequenced in a study of CD8+ T cells in alopecia areata. cDNA reverse transcribed from extracted RNA served as the sequencing template. The data were produced by immunoSEQ multiplex PCR, yet TCRdb's version contains in-frame clones alone and is incomplete. Among about 210,000 clones, approximately 47% were seen once, and the ten largest hold 2.6%. The treatment denotes: oral pan-JAK inhibitor, 5-10 mg twice daily. The sample was CD4+ T cells sorted from blood, taken around week 37, from a patient treated with tofacitinib. All receptors derive from a human donor with alopecia areata.

This clone was recorded a few times. Other DNA sequences from this sample encode an identical CDR3 as well. The J gene is TRBJ2-1, the V gene TRBV29-1; weak D call: TRBD1 (5 bases). CDR1 SQVTM and CDR2 ANQGSEA come from the germline V gene. This CDR3 is 12 amino acids long. Trimming removed 6 bases from V and 0 bases from J, with 6 bases in between. CDR3 region: CSVQGSYNEQFF. The CDR3 nucleotides are TGCAGCGTCCAGGGCTCCTACAATGAGCAGTTCTTC.

This clone has more than one count but fewer than ten. The CDR3 loop reads CASSETIFVEAFF. As DNA, the CDR3 is TGTGCCAGCAGTGAAACTATTTTCGTAGAAGCTTTCTTT. V is TRBV6-1 and J is TRBJ1-1; no firm D call. V was pared by 2 bases and J by 8 bases, with 12 bases between. This CDR3 is 13 amino acids long. Germline CDR1 MNHNS, CDR2 SASEGT.

This sequence joins TRBV7-2 and TRBJ1-5; D is perhaps TRBD1 (5 bases). Trimming shortened V by 5 bases and J by 4 bases, and 15 bases separated the two germline ends. Germline V gene data show CDR1 as SGHTA and CDR2 as FQGNSA. The CDR3 has 15 residues. CDR3 nucleotide sequence: TGTGCCAGCAGCCTACAGCGAGGGGAGAATCAGCCCCAGCATTTT. This translates into CASSLQRGENQPQHF.